These 10 T cell receptor beta chains were sequenced from one sample in a study of cytomegalovirus exposure and HLA in healthy donors. The primer mix had 60 Vbeta and 13 Jbeta primers. Clones were read by immunoSEQ multiplex PCR, and TCRdb kept only the in-frame ones, dropping some. The sample yields roughly 170,000 clones, under 80% seen once. Sequenced input: PBMCs. The receptor source for this set is a woman aged 45-59 years in good health and CMV-seropositive.

The chain uses TRBV5-4 and TRBJ1-1, with 7 bases identical to TRBD1. J was trimmed by 1 base and V by 4 bases; bases with no gene match: 7. The CDR3 covers 15 residues. Germline CDR1 and CDR2: SGHNT and YYREEE (reference sequence). CDR3 region: CASSPRRDRNTEAFF. The DNA of the CDR3 is TGTGCCAGCAGCCCACGTCGGGACAGGAACACTGAAGCTTTCTTT.

V is TRBV2 and J is TRBJ2-3; D perhaps matches TRBD2 (6 bases). V was clipped by 1 base and J by 15 bases, with 17 bases between them. Germline CDR1 and CDR2: SNHLY and FYNNEI. The CDR3 has 13 amino acids. CDR3 amino acids: CASSEGGRGAGYF. CDR3 bases: TGTGCCAGCAGTGAAGGGGGTCGTGGGGCGGGATATTTT.

The chain links TRBV6-5 to TRBJ1-2, with TRBD1 matching 8 bases. Per the germline V gene, CDR1 is MNHEY and CDR2 is SVGAGI. V lost 2 bases to trimming and J lost 4 bases; unmatched junction nucleotides: 6. The CDR3 runs 15 residues. CDR3 amino acids: CASSYPGTGLYGYTF. The CDR3 bases are TGTGCCAGCAGTTACCCCGGGACAGGCCTCTATGGCTACACCTTC.

Many counts were recorded for this clone. This sequence joins TRBV6-5 and TRBJ1-1, with 9 bases aligning to TRBD1. The V gene end was trimmed by 7 bases and the J gene end by 4 bases; junction bases not matched to a gene: 7. The CDR3 is 14 residues long. The germline gives CDR1 MNHEY, CDR2 SVGAGI. The CDR3 nucleotides are TGTGCCAGCAAAAACACAGGGGGCGGCACTGAAGCTTTCTTT. This codes for CASKNTGGGTEAFF.

The V and J genes are TRBV27 and TRBJ2-1; 10 bases agree with TRBD1. Germline V gene data show CDR1 as MNHEY and CDR2 as SMNVEV (reference sequence). The CDR3 spans 15 residues. V shed 5 bases and J 13 bases; nucleotides not matched to a gene: 14. CDR3 in amino acids: CASSLGQGYGVVQFF. The CDR3 coding sequence is TGTGCCAGCAGTCTGGGACAGGGGTACGGCGTGGTCCAGTTCTTC.

The rearrangement links TRBV19 to TRBJ1-5; TRBD1 might be the D (5 bases). This CDR3 has 23 amino acids. Germline CDR1 LNHDA, CDR2 SQIVND (reference sequence). The V end was cut by 6 bases, the J end by 0 bases, with 36 bases between. The CDR3 sequence is CASSPNLGLPSSEPKDSNQPQHF. In nucleotides, the CDR3 is TGTGCCAGTAGCCCAAATTTGGGACTCCCGTCCTCCGAACCCAAAGATAGCAATCAGCCCCAGCATTTT.

J is TRBJ1-3 and V is TRBV19, with TRBD1 matching over 7 bases. The ends lost 5 bases at V and 0 bases at J; junction bases unmatched: 10. Germline lookup yields CDR1 LNHDA and CDR2 SQIVND (reference sequence). There are 17 residues in the CDR3. CDR3 in DNA: TGTGCCAGTAGTTACGACAGGGCCTCCCTCTCTGGAAACACCATATATTTT. The encoded protein is CASSYDRASLSGNTIYF.

The rearrangement uses TRBV7-3 and TRBJ2-1; 7 bases agree with TRBD1. There are 15 residues in the CDR3. Germline assignment: CDR1 SGHTA and CDR2 FQGTGA. The V segment lost 5 bases and the J segment 2 bases; nucleotides outside the gene matches: 6. CDR3 in DNA: TGTGCCAGCAGCAATCAAGGGGGCACCTACAATGAGCAGTTCTTC. It translates to CASSNQGGTYNEQFF. The whole variable domain, filled in from reference TRBV7-3 and TRBJ2-1, reads GAGVSQTPSNKVTEKGKYVELRCDPISGHTALYWYRQSLGQGPEFLIYFQGTGAADDSGLPNDRFFAVRPEGSVSTLKIQRTERGDSAVYLCASSNQGGTYNEQFFGPGTRLTVL.

The chain joins TRBV15 to TRBJ2-7; 8 bases align to TRBD1. Looked up from germline, CDR1 is LNHNV and CDR2 is YYDKDF (reference sequence). V shed 4 bases and J 5 bases; nucleotides not matched to a gene: 4. CDR3 size: 13 residues. DNA for the CDR3: TGTGCCACCAGCACGGACAGGGTCCACGAGCAGTACTTC. It encodes CATSTDRVHEQYF.

This clone was detected once. This chain uses TRBV6-6 with TRBJ2-7, with 10 bases matching TRBD1. There are 14 residues in the CDR3. Germline CDR1 is MNHNY and CDR2 is SVGAGI (reference sequence). The V segment lost 5 bases and the J segment 7 bases; nucleotides outside the gene matches: 8. CDR3 nucleotide sequence: TGTGCCAGCAGTCCCTTGGGACAGGGGCGGGAGCAGTACTTC. Residues: CASSPLGQGREQYF.